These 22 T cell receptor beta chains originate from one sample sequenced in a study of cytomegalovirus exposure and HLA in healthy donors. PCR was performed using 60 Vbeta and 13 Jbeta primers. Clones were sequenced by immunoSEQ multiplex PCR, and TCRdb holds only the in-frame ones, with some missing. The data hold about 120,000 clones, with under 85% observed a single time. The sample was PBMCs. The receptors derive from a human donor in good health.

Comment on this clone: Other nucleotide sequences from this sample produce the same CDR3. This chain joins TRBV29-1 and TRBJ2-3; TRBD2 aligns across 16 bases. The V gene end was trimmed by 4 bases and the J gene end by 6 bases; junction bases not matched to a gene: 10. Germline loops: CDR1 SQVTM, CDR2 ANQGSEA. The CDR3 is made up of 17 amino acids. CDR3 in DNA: TGCAGCGTTGGAAGGGGGACTAGCGGGAGGGTGGTGGATACGCAGTATTTT. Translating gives CSVGRGTSGRVVDTQYF.

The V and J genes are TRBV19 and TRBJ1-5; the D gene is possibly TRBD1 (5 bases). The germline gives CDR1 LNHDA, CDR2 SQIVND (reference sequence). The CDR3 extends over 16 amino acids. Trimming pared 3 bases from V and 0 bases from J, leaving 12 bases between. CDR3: CASSMGGSYSNQPQHF. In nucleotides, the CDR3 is TGTGCCAGTAGTATGGGGGGGTCATATAGCAATCAGCCCCAGCATTTT.

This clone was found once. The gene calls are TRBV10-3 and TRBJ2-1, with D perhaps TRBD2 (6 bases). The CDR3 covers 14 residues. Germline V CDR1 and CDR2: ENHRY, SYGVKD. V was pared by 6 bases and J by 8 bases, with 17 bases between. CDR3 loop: CAIRDTAWGDEQFF. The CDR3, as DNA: TGTGCCATCAGAGACACCGCGTGGGGGGATGAGCAGTTCTTC.

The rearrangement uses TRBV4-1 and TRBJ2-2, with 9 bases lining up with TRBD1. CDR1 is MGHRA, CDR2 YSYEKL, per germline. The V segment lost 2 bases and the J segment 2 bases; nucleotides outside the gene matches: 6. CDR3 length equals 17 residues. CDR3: CASSQIGTGRNTGELFF. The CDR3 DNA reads TGCGCCAGCAGCCAAATCGGGACAGGGCGAAACACCGGGGAGCTGTTTTTT.

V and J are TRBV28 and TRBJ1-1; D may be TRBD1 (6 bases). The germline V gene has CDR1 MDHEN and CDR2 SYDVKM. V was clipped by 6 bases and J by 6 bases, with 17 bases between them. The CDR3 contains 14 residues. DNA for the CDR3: TGTGCCAGCAGCCTCTTCAGGGACAATGCTGAAGCTTTCTTT. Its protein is CASSLFRDNAEAFF.

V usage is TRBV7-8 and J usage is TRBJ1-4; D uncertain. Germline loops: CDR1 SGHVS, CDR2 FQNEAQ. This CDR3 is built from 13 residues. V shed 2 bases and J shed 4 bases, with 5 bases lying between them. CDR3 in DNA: TGTGCCAGCAGCTTAACAGTTAATGAAAAACTGTTTTTT. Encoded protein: CASSLTVNEKLFF.

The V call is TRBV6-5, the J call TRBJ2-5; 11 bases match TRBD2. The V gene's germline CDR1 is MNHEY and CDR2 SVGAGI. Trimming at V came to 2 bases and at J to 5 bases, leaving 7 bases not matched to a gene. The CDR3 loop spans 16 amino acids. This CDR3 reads CASSYTLAGVLETQYF. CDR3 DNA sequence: TGTGCCAGCAGTTACACACTAGCGGGAGTTTTGGAGACCCAGTACTTC.

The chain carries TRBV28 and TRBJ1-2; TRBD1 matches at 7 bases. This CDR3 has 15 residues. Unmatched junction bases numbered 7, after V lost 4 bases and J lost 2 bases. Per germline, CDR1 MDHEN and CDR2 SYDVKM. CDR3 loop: CASSWGQFSNYGYTF. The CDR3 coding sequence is TGTGCCAGCAGTTGGGGACAGTTTTCAAACTATGGCTACACCTTC.

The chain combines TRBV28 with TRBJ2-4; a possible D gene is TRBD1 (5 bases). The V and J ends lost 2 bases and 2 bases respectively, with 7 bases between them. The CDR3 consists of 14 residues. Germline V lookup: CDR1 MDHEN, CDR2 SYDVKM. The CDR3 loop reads CASSLQGTKNIQYF. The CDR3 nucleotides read TGTGCCAGCAGTTTACAGGGCACCAAAAACATTCAGTACTTC.

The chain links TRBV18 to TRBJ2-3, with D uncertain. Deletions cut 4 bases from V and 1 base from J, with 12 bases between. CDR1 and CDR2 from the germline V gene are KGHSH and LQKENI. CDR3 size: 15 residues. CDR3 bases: TGTGCCAGCTCACTTTACTTAAGCGGCACAGATACGCAGTATTTT. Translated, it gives CASSLYLSGTDTQYF.

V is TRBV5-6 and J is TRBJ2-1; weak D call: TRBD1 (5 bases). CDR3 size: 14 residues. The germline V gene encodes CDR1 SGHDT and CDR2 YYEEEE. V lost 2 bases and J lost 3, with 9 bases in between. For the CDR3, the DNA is TGTGCCAGCAGCTTCGACAGTTACTACAATGAGCAGTTCTTC. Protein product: CASSFDSYYNEQFF.

The CDR3 bases are TGTGCCAGCTCACCCCGGAGGACTAATGAAAAACTGTTTTTT. Residues: CASSPRRTNEKLFF. The chain uses TRBV18 and TRBJ1-4; unclear D gene. The CDR3 loop spans 14 amino acids. Germline values: CDR1 KGHSH, CDR2 LQKENI. V was pared by 3 bases and J by 2 bases, with 7 bases between.

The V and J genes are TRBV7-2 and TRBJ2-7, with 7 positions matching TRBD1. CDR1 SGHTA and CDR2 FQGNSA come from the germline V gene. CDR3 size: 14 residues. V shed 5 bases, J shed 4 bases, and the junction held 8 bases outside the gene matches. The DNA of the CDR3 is TGTGCCAGCAGCCCGACAGGGTCCCTTTACGAGCAGTACTTC. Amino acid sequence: CASSPTGSLYEQYF.

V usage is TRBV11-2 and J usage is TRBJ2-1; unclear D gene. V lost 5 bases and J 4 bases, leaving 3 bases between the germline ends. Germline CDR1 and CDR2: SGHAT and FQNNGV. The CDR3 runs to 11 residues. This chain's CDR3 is CASSEYNEQFF. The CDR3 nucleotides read TGTGCCAGCAGCGAGTACAATGAGCAGTTCTTC.

The DNA of the CDR3 is TGTGCCAGCGTATTACTAGCGGGAGGCCGCACAGATACGCAGTATTTT. This sequence encodes CASVLLAGGRTDTQYF. This chain uses TRBV5-6 with TRBJ2-3; TRBD2 matches at 12 bases. Germline CDR1 reads SGHDT; CDR2 reads YYEEEE. The V segment lost 7 bases and the J segment 1 base; nucleotides outside the gene matches: 7. This CDR3 region has 16 residues.

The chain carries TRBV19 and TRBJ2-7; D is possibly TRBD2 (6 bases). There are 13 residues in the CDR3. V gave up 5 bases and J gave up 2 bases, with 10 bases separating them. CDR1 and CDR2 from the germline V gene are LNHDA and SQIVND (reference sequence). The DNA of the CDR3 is TGTGCCAGTAGTTCTCGACTAGCCTACGAGCAGTACTTC. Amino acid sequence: CASSSRLAYEQYF.

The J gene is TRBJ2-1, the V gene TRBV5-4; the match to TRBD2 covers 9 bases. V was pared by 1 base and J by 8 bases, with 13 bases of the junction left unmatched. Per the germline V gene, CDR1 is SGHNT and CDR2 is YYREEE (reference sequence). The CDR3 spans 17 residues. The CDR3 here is CASSLISAGGRAYEQFF. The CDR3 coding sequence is TGTGCCAGCAGCTTGATCTCGGCGGGCGGGAGGGCGTATGAGCAGTTCTTC.

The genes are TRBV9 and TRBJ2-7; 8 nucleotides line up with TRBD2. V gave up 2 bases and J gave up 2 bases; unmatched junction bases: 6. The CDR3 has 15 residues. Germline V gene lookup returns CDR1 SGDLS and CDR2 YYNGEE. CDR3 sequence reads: CASSVTSGGPYEQYF. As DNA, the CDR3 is TGTGCCAGCAGCGTTACAAGCGGGGGACCCTACGAGCAGTACTTC. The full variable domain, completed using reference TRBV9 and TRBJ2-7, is DSGVTQTPKHLITATGQRVTLRCSPRSGDLSVYWYQQSLDQGLQFLIQYYNGEERAKGNILERFSAQQFPDLHSELNLSSLELGDSALYFCASSVTSGGPYEQYFGPGTRLTVT.

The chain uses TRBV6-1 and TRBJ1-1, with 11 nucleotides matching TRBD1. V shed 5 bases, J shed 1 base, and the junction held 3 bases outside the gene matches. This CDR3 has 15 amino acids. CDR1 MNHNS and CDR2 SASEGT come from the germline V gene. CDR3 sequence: CASSRTGGPNTEAFF. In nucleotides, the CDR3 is TGTGCCAGCAGTCGGACAGGGGGCCCGAACACTGAAGCTTTCTTT.

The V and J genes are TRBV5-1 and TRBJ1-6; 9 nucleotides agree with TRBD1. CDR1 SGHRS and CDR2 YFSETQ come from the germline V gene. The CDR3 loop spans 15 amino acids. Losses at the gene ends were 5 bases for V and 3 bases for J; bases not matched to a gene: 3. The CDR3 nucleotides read TGCGCCAGCAGTACAGGGGGCGTCTATAATTCACCCCTCCACTTT. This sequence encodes CASSTGGVYNSPLHF.

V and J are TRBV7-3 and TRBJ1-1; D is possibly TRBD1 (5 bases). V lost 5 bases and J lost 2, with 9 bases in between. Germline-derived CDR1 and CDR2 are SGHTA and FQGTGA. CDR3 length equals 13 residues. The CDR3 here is CASSRQPNTEAFF. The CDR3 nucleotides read TGTGCCAGCAGCCGACAGCCCAACACTGAAGCTTTCTTT.

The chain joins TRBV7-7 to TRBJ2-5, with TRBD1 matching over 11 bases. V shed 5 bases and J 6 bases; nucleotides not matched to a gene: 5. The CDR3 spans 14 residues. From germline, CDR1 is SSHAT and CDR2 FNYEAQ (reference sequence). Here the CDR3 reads CASSPGQGAKTQYF. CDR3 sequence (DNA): TGTGCCAGCAGCCCCGGACAGGGGGCGAAGACCCAGTACTTC.